This TCR beta chain is drawn from a study of human T cells and chemical hapten exposure. On the study more broadly: How much TCR each sample yielded varied, mostly because pooled library volumes differed slightly.

Stated time point: patch test 1, 2 weeks after DPC sensitization. Treatment reported: therapeutic diphenylcyclopropenone sensitization with weekly scalp DPC. TCRdb re-called the RACE reads with MiXCR, one entry per CDR3 protein. The sample holds fewer than 95,000 distinct CDR3 sequences, about 11% seen once. Study-wide results and limits: In comparison with controls, expanded TCRs gave rise to a significantly larger number of large CDR3 similarity clusters.

The CDR3 length is 14 residues. CDR1 and CDR2 from the germline V gene are ENHRY and SYGVKD. Trimming cost V 5 bases and J 3 bases, with 10 bases left between them. Notes on this clonotype: Its target is not known.

The sample was whole blood, taken in connection with sensitization to the hapten diphenylcyclopropenone (DPC). This receptor was taken from a man aged 40-49 years with alopecia areata. Some clones in this sample may be carry-over from other donors' samples. The chain combines TRBV10-3 with TRBJ2-2; D uncertain. DNA of the CDR3: TGTGCCATCAGTTATGGCGGAGACACCGGGGAGCTGTTTTTT. Amino acids: CAISYGGDTGELFF.